The 30 T cell receptor beta chains below come from one sample, sequenced in a study of early T cells in non-severe SARS-CoV-2 infection. TCRdb reanalysed the 5' RACE reads using MiXCR and keeps one entry per CDR3 protein. The repertoire holds around 80,000 distinct CDR3 sequences, with roughly a tenth as singletons. This material consisted of whole blood, taken at baseline. These receptors were collected from an adult who was a healthcare worker with PCR-confirmed SARS-CoV-2 infection or an uninfected control (not recorded which).

This clonotype was observed many times. The rearrangement joins TRBV11-2 to TRBJ2-4; tentatively, D is TRBD1 or TRBD2 (5 bases each). The germline CDR1 and CDR2 sequences are SGHAT and FQNNGV. The CDR3 spans 13 residues. The V end was cut by 5 bases, the J end by 7 bases, with 12 bases between. DNA of the CDR3: TGTGCCAGCAGCCCAGGGACCGAGAACATTCAGTACTTC. Translating gives CASSPGTENIQYF.

This clonotype was seen more than once but under ten times. The CDR3: CASRMELAHYEQYF. The DNA of the CDR3 is TGCGCCAGCAGGATGGAGCTAGCACATTACGAGCAGTACTTC. V gene TRBV5-1 combines with J gene TRBJ2-7; perhaps TRBD2 as D (5 bases). V dropped 5 bases and J dropped 4 bases, with 16 bases sitting between them. The length of the CDR3 is 14 residues. The germline V gene encodes CDR1 SGHRS and CDR2 YFSETQ.

The table lists this clonotype with many counts. The genes are TRBV6-1 and TRBJ2-1, with 14 nucleotides matching TRBD2. The CDR3 consists of 19 residues. In germline, CDR1 is MNHNS, CDR2 SASEGT. V lost 3 bases to trimming and J lost 0 bases; unmatched junction nucleotides: 7. CDR3 in amino acids: CASSDGLAGGRSSYNEQFF. As DNA, the CDR3 is TGTGCCAGCAGTGACGGACTAGCGGGAGGACGGAGCTCCTACAATGAGCAGTTCTTC.

The table lists this clonotype with a few counts. V gene TRBV4-2 combines with J gene TRBJ2-3; perhaps TRBD2 as D (7 bases). V lost 2 bases to trimming and J lost 3 bases, with 15 bases between them. CDR1 is LGHNA and CDR2 is YNFKEQ in the germline V gene. The CDR3 totals 16 residues. The CDR3 region has the DNA TGTGCCAGCAGCCAACGTAGTGGGAGGGGGACAGATACGCAGTATTTT. Amino acids: CASSQRSGRGTDTQYF.

This clonotype was picked up a small number of times. The CDR3 protein is CASSQLRDFLQETQYF. The CDR3 DNA follows: TGTGCCAGCAGCCAATTACGAGACTTCCTACAAGAGACCCAGTACTTC. The chain employs TRBV3-1 and TRBJ2-5; D gene uncertain. Germline V gene data show CDR1 as LGHDT and CDR2 as YNNKEL (reference sequence). Trimming cost V 2 bases and J 2 bases, with 15 bases left between them. There are 16 residues in the CDR3.

This clonotype was observed many times. The J gene is TRBJ2-5, the V gene TRBV20-1; no reliable D call. Trimming cost V 2 bases and J 4 bases, with 11 bases left between them. Germline CDR1 reads DFQATT; CDR2 reads SNEGSKA (reference sequence). This CDR3 has 13 amino acids. Here the CDR3 DNA reads TGCAGTGCTAGATTCCCTCCGGTAGAGACCCAGTACTTC. It encodes CSARFPPVETQYF.

This rearrangement joins TRBV20-1 to TRBJ2-5; 9 bases match TRBD2. Per germline, CDR1 DFQATT and CDR2 SNEGSKA (reference sequence). V gave up 0 bases and J gave up 4 bases; unmatched junction bases: 15. This CDR3 contains 18 residues. CDR3 in amino acids: CSARDLGSSGKLGETQYF. The CDR3 bases are TGCAGTGCTAGAGATCTGGGGTCTAGCGGGAAGTTAGGAGAGACCCAGTACTTC.

The V gene is TRBV5-4, the J gene TRBJ1-6; D is uncertain. The ends were cut back, 3 bases at V and 9 bases at J, with 10 bases in the middle. Germline assignment: CDR1 SGHNT and CDR2 YYREEE (reference sequence). The CDR3 is made up of 13 amino acids. CDR3 sequence reads: CASSSNNGSPLHF. The CDR3 DNA sequence: TGTGCCAGCAGCTCAAACAACGGTTCACCCCTCCACTTT.

This clonotype was observed at least ten times. The V and J genes are TRBV20-1 and TRBJ2-2, with D possibly TRBD2 on 7 matching bases. This CDR3 comprises 16 residues. In germline, CDR1 is DFQATT, CDR2 SNEGSKA (reference sequence). V shed 3 bases and J shed 0 bases, with 14 bases lying between them. CDR3 sequence: CSASGGPGTNTGELFF. CDR3 coding DNA: TGCAGTGCTAGCGGGGGGCCGGGGACGAACACCGGGGAGCTGTTTTTT.

The sample holds a few counts of this clonotype. This chain links TRBV19 with TRBJ2-1; 13 bases are a match to TRBD2. Trimming took 2 bases from V and 8 from J; bases not matched to a gene: 6. Germline CDR1 reads LNHDA; CDR2 reads SQIVND (reference sequence). The CDR3 is 16 residues long. In DNA, the CDR3 is TGTGCCAGTAGTATACACGGGACTAGCGGGAATCATGAGCAGTTCTTC. Translation: CASSIHGTSGNHEQFF.

This clonotype has just a few counts. The rearrangement joins TRBV5-5 to TRBJ1-1; 9 positions agree with TRBD1. The CDR3 sequence is 16 residues long. Germline CDR1 and CDR2: SGHKS and YYEKEE (reference sequence). V was clipped by 3 bases and J by 4 bases; unmatched bases: 10. CDR3 amino acids: CASSSVWDRVGTEAFF. The CDR3 nucleotides are TGTGCCAGCAGCTCCGTCTGGGACAGGGTGGGCACTGAAGCTTTCTTT.

The V gene is TRBV15, the J gene TRBJ2-5; D uncertain. There are 11 residues in the CDR3. Trimming removed 0 bases from V and 14 bases from J, with 10 bases in between. From germline, CDR1 is LNHNV and CDR2 YYDKDF (reference sequence). DNA for the CDR3: TGTGCCACCAGCAGAGATTCCGGTCGATACTTC. Protein product: CATSRDSGRYF.

This clonotype was seen a handful of times. The chain employs TRBV14 and TRBJ2-7; 8 bases map to TRBD1. CDR3 length equals 16 residues. The V gene's germline CDR1 is SGHDN and CDR2 FVKESK. V gave up 3 bases and J gave up 1 base; unmatched junction bases: 8. Written as DNA, the CDR3 is TGTGCCAGCAGCCAGGAATTGGGGACAGGATCCTACGAGCAGTACTTC. Its translation is CASSQELGTGSYEQYF.

This clonotype was seen ten or more times. The chain is built from TRBV14 and TRBJ1-2; D perhaps matches TRBD1 (5 bases). This CDR3 spans 16 amino acids. With 0 bases removed from V and 4 bases from J, the gap between germline ends came to 15 bases. Germline loops: CDR1 SGHDN, CDR2 FVKESK. CDR3 bases: TGTGCCAGCAGCCAAGATCATTTAGGGGCCGTCTATGGCTACACCTTC. Protein: CASSQDHLGAVYGYTF.

In this sample, this clonotype turned up many times. The rearrangement joins TRBV20-1 to TRBJ1-5, with D possibly being TRBD1 (5 bases). This CDR3 has 12 residues. Looked up from germline, CDR1 is DFQATT and CDR2 is SNEGSKA (reference sequence). Trimming left V 1 base short and J 7 bases short, with 8 bases between. CDR3 DNA sequence: TGCAGTGCTAGAGCTGGGGACCAGCCCCAGCATTTT. Translation: CSARAGDQPQHF.

The chain carries TRBV12-3 or TRBV12-4 and TRBJ2-2; D perhaps matches TRBD1 (5 bases). Trimming pared 11 bases from V and 5 bases from J, leaving 12 bases between. The CDR3 is made up of 12 amino acids. CDR3 protein: CASKAGTGELFF. In nucleotides, the CDR3 is TGTGCCTCCAAGGCAGGGACCGGGGAGCTGTTTTTT.

The gene calls are TRBV7-9 and TRBJ1-2; maybe TRBD1 (5 bases). The CDR3 contains 13 residues. V was shortened by 5 bases and J by 4 bases, with 11 bases between the two germline ends. Germline-derived CDR1 and CDR2 are SEHNR and FQNEAQ (reference sequence). As DNA, the CDR3 is TGTGCCAGCAGCCCAGGGACGGGCTATGGCTACACCTTC. This translates into CASSPGTGYGYTF.

The V call is TRBV30, the J call TRBJ1-1, with TRBD1 as a possible D gene (5 bases). This CDR3 has 13 amino acids. Germline V gene lookup returns CDR1 GTSNPN and CDR2 SVGIG (reference sequence). Between the trimmed V and J ends, which lost 3 bases and 5 bases, there was a span of 13 bases. The CDR3 region has the DNA TGTGCCTGGAGGGGGGGTTTGAGAACTGAAGCTTTCTTT. Its protein product is CAWRGGLRTEAFF. Looking up the rest from reference TRBV30 and TRBJ1-1 gives the full variable domain: SQTIHQWPATLVQPVGSPLSLECTVEGTSNPNLYWYRQAAGRGLQLLFYSVGIGQISSEVPQNLSASRPQDRQFILSSKKLLLSDSGFYLCAWRGGLRTEAFFGQGTRLTVV.

This clonotype has a count of ten or more. The chain is built from TRBV2 and TRBJ1-2; D may be TRBD1 (6 bases). With 4 bases removed from V and 7 bases from J, the gap between germline ends came to 13 bases. There are 13 residues in the CDR3. From germline, CDR1 is SNHLY and CDR2 FYNNEI. In nucleotides, the CDR3 is TGTGCCAGCAGTGTTGTAACAGGGTCTGGCTACACCTTC. Translated: CASSVVTGSGYTF.

This clonotype was detected ten times or more. The CDR3 DNA reads as TGTGCCAGCAGTTTAGGGACAGGCGGGAATCAGCCCCAGCATTTT. The encoded protein is CASSLGTGGNQPQHF. V and J are TRBV12-3 or TRBV12-4 and TRBJ1-5; 7 bases agree with TRBD1. There are 15 residues in the CDR3. V was clipped by 1 base and J by 4 bases; unmatched bases: 4.

The DNA for the CDR3 is TGCAGTGCTAGCCCGGGGGCCAATCAGCCCCAGCATTTT. Translated, it gives CSASPGANQPQHF. The rearrangement uses TRBV20-1 and TRBJ1-5; a weak D match, TRBD1 (6 bases). V lost 3 bases to trimming and J lost 3 bases, with 9 bases between them. This CDR3 contains 13 residues. Germline V lookup: CDR1 DFQATT, CDR2 SNEGSKA (reference sequence).

The rearrangement uses TRBV9 and TRBJ2-1; TRBD2 might be the D (6 bases). The CDR3 covers 16 residues. The V and J ends lost 4 bases and 7 bases respectively, with 21 bases between them. The germline V gene encodes CDR1 SGDLS and CDR2 YYNGEE. The CDR3: CASSSGGPTLQNEQFF. In DNA, the CDR3 is TGTGCCAGCAGCTCCGGAGGGCCCACTTTGCAAAATGAGCAGTTCTTC.

This clonotype has only a few counts. This chain links TRBV24-1 with TRBJ2-1, with TRBD2 matching 10 bases. CDR3 size: 15 residues. The V gene's germline CDR1 is KGHDR and CDR2 SFDVKD. Germline trimming cut 5 bases from V and 3 bases from J; bases unmatched to any gene: 3. The CDR3 nucleotides are TGTGCCACCAGTGTAACTAGCGGGAACTACAATGAGCAGTTCTTC. Encoded protein: CATSVTSGNYNEQFF.

This chain connects TRBV9 to TRBJ1-5; D unclear. The CDR3 covers 15 residues. Germline V lookup: CDR1 SGDLS, CDR2 YYNGEE. V lost 0 bases and J lost 4, with 11 bases in between. CDR3 residues: CASSVGLTVNQPQHF. Here the CDR3 DNA reads TGTGCCAGCAGCGTAGGTCTGACGGTGAATCAGCCCCAGCATTTT. The whole variable domain, filled in from reference TRBV9 and TRBJ1-5, reads DSGVTQTPKHLITATGQRVTLRCSPRSGDLSVYWYQQSLDQGLQFLIQYYNGEERAKGNILERFSAQQFPDLHSELNLSSLELGDSALYFCASSVGLTVNQPQHFGDGTRLSIL.

Many counts were recorded for this clonotype. V usage is TRBV10-2 and J usage is TRBJ1-4; TRBD1 might be the D (6 bases). The CDR3 is 14 amino acids. Germline values: CDR1 WSHSY, CDR2 SAAADI. V dropped 5 bases and J dropped 8 bases, with 15 bases sitting between them. CDR3 region: CASSPQGGREKLFF. In DNA, the CDR3 is TGCGCCAGCAGTCCACAGGGCGGGCGGGAAAAACTGTTTTTT.

This clonotype was found a few times. V usage is TRBV5-1 and J usage is TRBJ2-2, with a possible D match to TRBD1 (6 bases). V was trimmed by 5 bases and J by 2 bases, leaving 13 bases between them. Germline V gives CDR1 SGHRS, CDR2 YFSETQ. The CDR3 extends over 15 amino acids. CDR3 in amino acids: CASRGLGTNTGELFF. CDR3 in DNA: TGCGCCAGCAGAGGTCTCGGGACAAACACCGGGGAGCTGTTTTTT.

In its sample, this clonotype was seen a few times. The chain recombines TRBV5-1 with TRBJ2-2, with D possibly TRBD1 on 6 matching bases. Germline CDR1 is SGHRS and CDR2 is YFSETQ. This CDR3 contains 14 residues. Trimming cost V 2 bases and J 5 bases, with 10 bases left between them. CDR3 sequence: CASSFTGYTGELFF. In DNA, the CDR3 is TGCGCCAGCAGCTTTACAGGGTATACCGGGGAGCTGTTTTTT.

The V gene is TRBV18, the J gene TRBJ2-1; a weak D match, TRBD1 (6 bases). With 3 bases removed from V and 4 bases from J, the gap between germline ends came to 13 bases. The germline CDR1 and CDR2 sequences are KGHSH and LQKENI. This CDR3 comprises 15 residues. Written as DNA, the CDR3 is TGTGCCAGCTCACCGGACAGAAGGGGTTACAATGAGCAGTTCTTC. It codes for CASSPDRRGYNEQFF.

This chain links TRBV11-2 with TRBJ2-1, with D tentatively TRBD1 (5 bases). The CDR3 runs 14 residues. Germline lookup yields CDR1 SGHAT and CDR2 FQNNGV. V gave up 3 bases and J gave up 7 bases, with 13 bases separating them. The CDR3: CASSLGQLRNEQFF. CDR3 sequence (DNA): TGTGCCAGCAGCTTGGGGCAGCTACGGAATGAGCAGTTCTTC. Using reference TRBV11-2 and TRBJ2-1 for the parts outside the CDR3, the full variable domain is EAGVAQSPRYKIIEKRQSVAFWCNPISGHATLYWYQQILGQGPKLLIQFQNNGVVDDSQLPKDRFSAERLKGVDSTLKIQPAKLEDSAVYLCASSLGQLRNEQFFGPGTRLTVL.

This clonotype has a count of ten or more. The V gene is TRBV7-9, the J gene TRBJ1-6, with 8 positions matching TRBD1. The V segment lost 4 bases and the J segment 10 bases; nucleotides outside the gene matches: 9. The CDR3 extends over 15 amino acids. Germline-derived CDR1 and CDR2 are SEHNR and FQNEAQ (reference sequence). The CDR3 sequence: CASSSGQGEGSPLHF. DNA for the CDR3: TGTGCCAGCAGCTCCGGACAGGGAGAGGGATCACCCCTCCACTTT.